This T cell receptor (beta chain) was recorded in a study of T cells in Graves' hyperthyroidism and ophthalmopathy. RNA transcripts provided the source from which TCR beta CDR3 regions were amplified. With the HTBI primer set, the TCR CDR3 went through a first round of RT-PCR. TCRdb analysed the multiplex PCR reads with MiXCR anew, one entry per CDR3 protein. The sample has 250,000 or so distinct CDR3 sequences; 12% to 15% are singletons. The diagnostic basis comprised clinical symptoms, serum thyroxine and TRAb, thyroid ultrasound and orbital computed tomography. A sample of blood taken at first hyperthyroidism diagnosis preceded any ophthalmopathy symptoms. Germline V lookup: CDR1 SGHAT, CDR2 FQNNGV. V was shortened by 1 base and J by 11 bases, with 14 bases between the two germline ends. This CDR3 contains 13 residues. This clonotype showed up many times.

The rearrangement joins TRBV11-2 to TRBJ1-1; D remains ambiguous. The receptor's source is a woman in her forties or fifties with Graves' hyperthyroidism that later progressed to Graves' ophthalmopathy. Sequencing input: blood. DNA for the CDR3: TGTGCCAGCAGCTTAGTGCGGGCCCATGATGCTTTCTTT. This encodes CASSLVRAHDAFF. Full variable domain (outside the CDR3, taken from reference TRBV11-2 and TRBJ1-1): EAGVAQSPRYKIIEKRQSVAFWCNPISGHATLYWYQQILGQGPKLLIQFQNNGVVDDSQLPKDRFSAERLKGVDSTLKIQPAKLEDSAVYLCASSLVRAHDAFFGQGTRLTVV.